The clone carrying this T cell receptor beta chain was seen just once. With 6 bases clipped from V and 4 bases from J, the junction kept 10 bases outside the gene matches. The germline V gene encodes CDR1 SGHTA and CDR2 FQGTGA. The CDR3 totals 16 residues. Method: immunoSEQ multiplex PCR; TCRdb's copy keeps in-frame clones and lacks some. The repertoire has roughly 16,000 clones, about four fifths of them found once; the top ten carry approximately 11%. This entry is derived from a study of chemoradiotherapy in HPV16-positive cancers. The chain links TRBV7-3 to TRBJ2-1; 9 positions match TRBD2. The sequence came from a human donor with HPV-associated anogenital cancer. The specimen was taken from a patient who underwent chemoradiotherapy. CDR3 loop: CASSKSGTSIYNEQFF. The DNA of the CDR3 is TGTGCCAGCAGTAAAAGCGGGACTAGCATTTACAATGAGCAGTTCTTC.